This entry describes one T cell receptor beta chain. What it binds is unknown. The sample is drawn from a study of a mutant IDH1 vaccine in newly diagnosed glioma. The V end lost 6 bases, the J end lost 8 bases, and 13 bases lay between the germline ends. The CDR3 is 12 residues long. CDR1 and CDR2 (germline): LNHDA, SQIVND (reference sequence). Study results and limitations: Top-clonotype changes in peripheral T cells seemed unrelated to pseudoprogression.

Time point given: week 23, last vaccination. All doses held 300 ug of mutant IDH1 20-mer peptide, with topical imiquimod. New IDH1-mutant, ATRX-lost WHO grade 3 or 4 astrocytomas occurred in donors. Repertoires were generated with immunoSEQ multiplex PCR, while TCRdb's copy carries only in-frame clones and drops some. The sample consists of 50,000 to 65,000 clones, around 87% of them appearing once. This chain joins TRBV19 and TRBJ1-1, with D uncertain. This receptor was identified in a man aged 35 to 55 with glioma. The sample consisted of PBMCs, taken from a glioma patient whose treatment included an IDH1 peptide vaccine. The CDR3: CASRDPPWEAFF. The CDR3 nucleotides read TGTGCCAGTAGAGACCCGCCTTGGGAAGCTTTCTTT.